This T cell receptor beta chain was profiled in a study of cytomegalovirus exposure and HLA in healthy donors. Study results and limitations: In a later analysis, at a false discovery rate of 0.05, about 16,000 TCR beta sequences matched HLA alleles.

The CDR3 loop spans 14 amino acids. J gave up 4 bases and V 4 bases, and 2 bases lay outside the gene matches. Germline assignment: CDR1 SGDLS and CDR2 YYNGEE. With respect to this clone: The antigen is unknown.

Primers: 60 Vbeta forward and 13 Jbeta reverse. Using immunoSEQ multiplex PCR, the repertoire was profiled, and TCRdb retains in-frame clones only, with some absent. Here the sample table reports about 50,000 clones. Sequences were obtained from PBMCs. The clonotype was recovered from a woman between 18 and 29 years old in good health and CMV-seronegative. This sequence joins TRBV9 and TRBJ2-5; 12 bases fit TRBD2. In nucleotides, the CDR3 is TGTGCCAGCAGCTCGGGACTAGCGGGAGAGACCCAGTACTTC. Translated: CASSSGLAGETQYF. The full variable domain, completed using reference TRBV9 and TRBJ2-5, is DSGVTQTPKHLITATGQRVTLRCSPRSGDLSVYWYQQSLDQGLQFLIQYYNGEERAKGNILERFSAQQFPDLHSELNLSSLELGDSALYFCASSSGLAGETQYFGPGTRLLVL.